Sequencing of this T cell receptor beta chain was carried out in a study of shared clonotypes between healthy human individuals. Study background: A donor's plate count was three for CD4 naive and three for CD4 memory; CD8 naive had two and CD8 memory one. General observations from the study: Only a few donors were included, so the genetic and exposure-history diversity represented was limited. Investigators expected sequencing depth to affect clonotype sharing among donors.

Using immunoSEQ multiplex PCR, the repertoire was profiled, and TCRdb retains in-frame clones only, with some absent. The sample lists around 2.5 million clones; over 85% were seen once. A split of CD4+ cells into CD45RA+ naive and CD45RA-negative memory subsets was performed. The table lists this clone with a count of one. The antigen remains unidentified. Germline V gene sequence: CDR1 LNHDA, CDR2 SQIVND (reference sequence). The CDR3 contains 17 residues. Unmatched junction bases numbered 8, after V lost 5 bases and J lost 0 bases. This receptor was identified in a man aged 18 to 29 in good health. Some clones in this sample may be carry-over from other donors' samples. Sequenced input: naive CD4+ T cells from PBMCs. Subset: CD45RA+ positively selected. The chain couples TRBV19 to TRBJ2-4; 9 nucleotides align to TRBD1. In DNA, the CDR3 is TGTGCCAGTAGTGAAGGACAGGGGACTCTAGCCAAAAACATTCAGTACTTC. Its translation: CASSEGQGTLAKNIQYF.